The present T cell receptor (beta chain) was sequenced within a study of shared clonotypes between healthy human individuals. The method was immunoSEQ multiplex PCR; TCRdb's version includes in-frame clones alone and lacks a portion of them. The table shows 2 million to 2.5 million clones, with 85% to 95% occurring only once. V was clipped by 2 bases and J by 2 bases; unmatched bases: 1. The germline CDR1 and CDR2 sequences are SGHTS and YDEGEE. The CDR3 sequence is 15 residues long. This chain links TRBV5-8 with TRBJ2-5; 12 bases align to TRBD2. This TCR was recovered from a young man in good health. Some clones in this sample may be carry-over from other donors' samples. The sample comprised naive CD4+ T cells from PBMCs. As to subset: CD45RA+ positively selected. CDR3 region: CASSFGLAGQETQYF. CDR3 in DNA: TGTGCCAGCAGCTTCGGACTAGCGGGACAAGAGACCCAGTACTTC.